This section outlines one T cell receptor beta chain sequence together with its context. These data originate in a study of glioma-infiltrating T cells after dendritic cell vaccination. TCRdb's copy holds only in-frame clones and misses some; the assay was immunoSEQ multiplex PCR. The table includes some 110,000 clones, around 89% detected once. Time point specified: after dendritic cell vaccination, including at tumor progression/relapse. This receptor was obtained from a human donor with glioblastoma. This material consisted of blood, taken after dendritic cell vaccination.

The CDR3, as DNA: TGTGCCAGCAGTGGAGGACAGGCCGGGAGTGAAAAACTGTTTTTT. Residues: CASSGGQAGSEKLFF. The V gene is TRBV6-1, the J gene TRBJ1-4; 7 bases are a match to TRBD1. The germline gives CDR1 MNHNS, CDR2 SASEGT. Unmatched junction bases numbered 9, after V lost 4 bases and J lost 7 bases. The CDR3 sequence is 15 residues long.